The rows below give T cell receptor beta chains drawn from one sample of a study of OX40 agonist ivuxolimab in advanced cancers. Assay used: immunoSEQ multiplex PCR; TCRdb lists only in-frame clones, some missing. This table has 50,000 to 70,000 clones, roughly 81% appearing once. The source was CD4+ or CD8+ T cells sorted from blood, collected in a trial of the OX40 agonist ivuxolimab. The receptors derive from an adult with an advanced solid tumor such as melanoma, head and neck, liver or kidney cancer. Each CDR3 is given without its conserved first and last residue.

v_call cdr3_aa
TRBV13 ASSLGRVRGQGYNEQF
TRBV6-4 ASRGDREASEAF
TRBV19 ASSLQGLWTEAF
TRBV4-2 ASSVSRLAGGYEQY
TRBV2 ASSEVFGGETQY
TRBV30 AWSVRGREKLF
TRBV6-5 ASSPRGTDTQY
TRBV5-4 ASSPGQDYEQY
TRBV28 ASHTPAAEAF
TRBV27 ASSLKRGEKLF
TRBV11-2 ASRRTPNTEAF
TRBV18 ASSLALTGNTEAF
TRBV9 ASSVSGLSGNTIY
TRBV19 ASSISLRAF
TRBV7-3 ASSLNAPNTEAF
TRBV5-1 ASSTRDTDTQY
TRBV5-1 ASSTRDREETQY
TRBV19 ASKASGKSGANVLT
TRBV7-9 AGSLMLNTEAF
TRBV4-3 ASSQDRGDEKLF
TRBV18 ASSRPGSLAYEQY
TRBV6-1 ASSQQTGMYTQY
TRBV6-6 ASSYSQGSETQY
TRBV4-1 ASSPQGQPYGYT
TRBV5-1 ASRNSRGSETQY
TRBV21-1 AGLTMGGANEKLF
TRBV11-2 ASSPKGTSGTSTDTQY
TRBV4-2 ASSQDRDRGIWY
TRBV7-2 ASSLAPNRGGEKLF
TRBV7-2 ASSLGINYGYT
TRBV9 ASSAGQGLFNYGYT
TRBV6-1 ASSEKRNGGYT
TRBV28 ASCPGLGGEQY
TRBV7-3 ASSSGLNTGELF
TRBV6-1 AIRQVEGTDTQY
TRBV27 ASIRDYRRTDTQY
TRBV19 ASKRTGKRNTDTQY
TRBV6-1 ASIEAGGPPSGTGELF
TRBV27 ASSELDSYNEQF